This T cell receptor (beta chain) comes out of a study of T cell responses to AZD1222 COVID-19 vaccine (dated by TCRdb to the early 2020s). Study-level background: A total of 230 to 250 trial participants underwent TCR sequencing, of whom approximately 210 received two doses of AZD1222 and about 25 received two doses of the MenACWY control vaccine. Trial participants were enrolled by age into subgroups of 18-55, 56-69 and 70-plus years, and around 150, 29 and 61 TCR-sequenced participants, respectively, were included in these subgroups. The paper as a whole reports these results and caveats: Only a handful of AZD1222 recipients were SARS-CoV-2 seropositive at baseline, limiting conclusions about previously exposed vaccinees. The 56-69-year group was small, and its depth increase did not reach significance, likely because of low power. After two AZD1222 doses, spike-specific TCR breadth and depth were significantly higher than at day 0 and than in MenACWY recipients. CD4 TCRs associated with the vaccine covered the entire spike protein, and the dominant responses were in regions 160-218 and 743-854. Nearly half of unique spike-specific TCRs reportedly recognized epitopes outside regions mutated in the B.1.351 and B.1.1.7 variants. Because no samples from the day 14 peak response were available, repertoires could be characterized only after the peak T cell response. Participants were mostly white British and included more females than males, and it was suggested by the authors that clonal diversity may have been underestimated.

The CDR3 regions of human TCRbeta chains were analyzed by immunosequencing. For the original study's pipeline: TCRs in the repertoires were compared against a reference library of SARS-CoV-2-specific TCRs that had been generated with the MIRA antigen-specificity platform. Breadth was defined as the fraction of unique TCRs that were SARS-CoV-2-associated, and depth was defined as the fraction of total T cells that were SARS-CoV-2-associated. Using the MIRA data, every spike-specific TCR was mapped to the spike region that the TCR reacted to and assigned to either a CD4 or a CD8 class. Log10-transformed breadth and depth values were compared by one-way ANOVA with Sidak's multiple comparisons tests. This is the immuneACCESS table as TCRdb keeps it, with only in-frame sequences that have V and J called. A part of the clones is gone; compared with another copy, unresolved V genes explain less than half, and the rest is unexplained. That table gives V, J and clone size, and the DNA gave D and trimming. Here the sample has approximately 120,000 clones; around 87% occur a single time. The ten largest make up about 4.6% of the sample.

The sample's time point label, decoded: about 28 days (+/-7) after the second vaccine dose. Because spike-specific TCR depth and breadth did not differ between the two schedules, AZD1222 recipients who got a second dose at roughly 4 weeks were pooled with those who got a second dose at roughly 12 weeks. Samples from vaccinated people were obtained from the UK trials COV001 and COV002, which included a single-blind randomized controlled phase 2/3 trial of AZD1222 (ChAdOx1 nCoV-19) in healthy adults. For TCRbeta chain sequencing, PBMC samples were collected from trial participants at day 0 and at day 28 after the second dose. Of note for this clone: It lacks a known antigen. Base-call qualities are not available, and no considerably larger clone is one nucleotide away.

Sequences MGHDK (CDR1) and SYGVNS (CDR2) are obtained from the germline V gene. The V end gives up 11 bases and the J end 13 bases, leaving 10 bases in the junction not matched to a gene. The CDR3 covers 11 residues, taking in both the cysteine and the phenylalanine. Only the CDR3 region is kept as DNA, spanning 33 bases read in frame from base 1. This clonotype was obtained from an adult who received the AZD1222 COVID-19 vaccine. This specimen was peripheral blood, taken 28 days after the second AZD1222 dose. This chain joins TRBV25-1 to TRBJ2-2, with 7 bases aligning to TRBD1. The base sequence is TGTGCCTCACAGGGGCTTGAACGGCTGTTTTTT. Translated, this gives CASQGLERLFF.